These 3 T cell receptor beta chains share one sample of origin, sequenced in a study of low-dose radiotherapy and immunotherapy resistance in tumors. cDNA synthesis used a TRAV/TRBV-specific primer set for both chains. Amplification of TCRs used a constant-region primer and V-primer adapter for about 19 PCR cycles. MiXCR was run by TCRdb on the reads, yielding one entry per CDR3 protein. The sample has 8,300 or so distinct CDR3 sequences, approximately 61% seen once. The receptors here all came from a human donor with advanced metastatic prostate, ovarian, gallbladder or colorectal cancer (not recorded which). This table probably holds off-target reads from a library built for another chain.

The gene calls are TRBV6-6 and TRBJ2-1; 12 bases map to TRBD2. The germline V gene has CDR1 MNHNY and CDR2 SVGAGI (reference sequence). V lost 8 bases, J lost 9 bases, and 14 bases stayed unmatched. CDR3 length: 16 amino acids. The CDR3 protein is CASSHLAGGPISEQFF. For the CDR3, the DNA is TGTGCCAGCTCTCACCTAGCGGGAGGGCCGATTAGTGAGCAGTTCTTC.

The CDR3 is CASSGETGAYEQYF. The CDR3 bases are TGTGCCAGCAGCGGCGAGACAGGGGCCTACGAGCAGTACTTC. The V gene is TRBV9, the J gene TRBJ2-7, with 8 bases fitting TRBD1. V lost 3 bases and J lost 2; bases outside the gene matches: 4. The germline gives CDR1 SGDLS, CDR2 YYNGEE. The CDR3 spans 14 residues.

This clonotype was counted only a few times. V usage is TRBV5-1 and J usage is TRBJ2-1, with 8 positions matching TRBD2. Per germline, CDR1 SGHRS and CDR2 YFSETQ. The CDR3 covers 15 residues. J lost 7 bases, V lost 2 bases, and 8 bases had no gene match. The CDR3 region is CASSLGAGVGNEQFF. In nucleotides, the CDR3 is TGCGCCAGCAGCTTAGGAGCGGGAGTCGGGAATGAGCAGTTCTTC.